Listed below are T cell receptor beta chains from one sample, sequenced in a study of PD-1 blockade in classical Hodgkin lymphoma. The protocol was immunoSEQ multiplex PCR, while the TCRdb copy is restricted to in-frame clones and leaves out a portion. The profile covers roughly 34,000 clones, with 90% to 95% appearing a single time and 2% to 2.5% taken by the ten largest. Sequencing was carried out using peripheral blood mononuclear cells (PBMCs). These receptors came from a human donor with classical Hodgkin lymphoma. Both conserved end residues are part of each CDR3. A D gene is named only where the DNA matches it firmly. Clone size is not always given. Where it is, it says once, few, many or a class for expanded clones.

15	TRBV27	-	TRBJ2-5	TRBD1	CASSLTGPSSETQYF	TGTGCCAGCAGTTTGACAGGGCCCTCGAGTGAGACCCAGTACTTC
15	TRBV28	-	TRBJ2-7	TRBD2	CASSPYGGGAYEQYF	TGTGCCAGCAGTCCCTATGGGGGGGGAGCCTACGAGCAGTACTTC
15	TRBV6-1	once	TRBJ1-6	TRBD1	CASSEQTGENSPLHF	TGTGCCAGCAGTGAACAGACAGGGGAAAATTCACCCCTCCACTTT
15	TRBV7-9	-	TRBJ1-1	-	CASSLGFRGRTEAFF	TGTGCCAGCAGCTTAGGCTTCAGGGGTCGCACTGAAGCTTTCTTT
16	TRBV4-1	-	TRBJ2-1	TRBD2	CASSQDSTSAHNEQFF	TGCGCCAGCAGCCAAGACTCGACTAGCGCCCACAATGAGCAGTTCTTC
14	TRBV7-9	-	TRBJ2-7	-	CASSLDSYNYEQYF	TGTGCCAGCAGCTTAGACAGTTACAATTACGAGCAGTACTTC
14	TRBV4-2	-	TRBJ2-1	TRBD2	CASSQDWTSGNVVF	TGTGCCAGCAGCCAAGACTGGACAAGCGGGAACGTCGTCTTC
15	TRBV7-2	-	TRBJ2-5	-	CASSPPGTTQGTQYF	TGTGCCAGCAGCCCACCCGGGACGACGCAAGGGACCCAGTACTTC
15	TRBV6-5	-	TRBJ1-5	TRBD1	CASRRNRGANQPQHF	TGTGCCAGCAGGAGGAACAGGGGCGCGAATCAGCCCCAGCATTTT
20	TRBV5-8	-	TRBJ2-3	-	CASPTGWASETPGGTDTQYF	TGTGCCAGCCCTACCGGTTGGGCTAGCGAGACGCCCGGGGGAACAGATACGCAGTATTTT
16	TRBV28	-	TRBJ2-6	-	CASSLYSFSGANVLTF	TGTGCCAGCAGTTTATACAGCTTCTCTGGGGCCAACGTCCTGACTTTC
17	TRBV18	-	TRBJ2-5	TRBD2	CASSPRTSGGRGETQYF	TGTGCCAGCTCACCCCGGACTAGCGGGGGGCGGGGAGAGACCCAGTACTTC
15	TRBV19	-	TRBJ2-7	TRBD2	CASSITPGTSYEQYF	TGTGCCAGTAGTATCACTCCCGGGACTAGCTACGAGCAGTACTTC
13	TRBV7-8	-	TRBJ1-2	-	CASSLDQGYGYTF	TGTGCCAGCAGCTTAGATCAGGGGTATGGCTACACCTTC
14	TRBV2	-	TRBJ2-1	TRBD2	CASRTGTSNNEQFF	TGTGCCAGCAGAACCGGGACTAGCAACAATGAGCAGTTCTTC
14	TRBV5-6	-	TRBJ2-1	-	CASSLRGRYNEQFF	TGTGCCAGCAGCTTGAGAGGGCGCTACAATGAGCAGTTCTTC
15	TRBV11-2	-	TRBJ2-2	-	CASSFSTPNTGELFF	TGTGCCAGCAGCTTTTCGACCCCTAACACCGGGGAGCTGTTTTTT
13	TRBV18	-	TRBJ2-7	-	CASSPRTDYEQYF	TGTGCCAGCTCACCAAGGACAGACTACGAGCAGTACTTC
14	TRBV5-6	-	TRBJ2-5	-	CASSLSSAGETQYF	TGTGCCAGCAGCTTGTCGTCAGCCGGGGAGACCCAGTACTTC
10	TRBV20-1	-	TRBJ2-1	-	CSASRGGQFF	TGCAGTGCTTCCCGGGGTGGGCAGTTCTTC
16	TRBV27	few	TRBJ2-3	TRBD2	CASSLLGRGASDTQYF	TGTGCCAGCAGTTTACTCGGGCGGGGGGCCTCAGATACGCAGTATTTT
16	TRBV18	-	TRBJ2-3	-	CASSPKGSSSTDTQYF	TGTGCCAGCTCACCAAAGGGTTCCTCTAGCACAGATACGCAGTATTTT
15	TRBV2	-	TRBJ2-3	-	CATLLLGGSTDTQYF	TGTGCCACCCTCCTGTTGGGAGGAAGCACAGATACGCAGTATTTT
16	TRBV11-2	-	TRBJ2-3	TRBD1	CASSFRTGSVPDTQYF	TGTGCCAGCAGCTTTCGGACAGGGTCGGTGCCAGATACGCAGTATTTT
13	TRBV9	-	TRBJ1-1	TRBD1	CASSVTGRTEAFF	TGTGCCAGCAGCGTGACAGGGCGGACTGAAGCTTTCTTT
16	TRBV30	-	TRBJ2-5	-	CAWSGVRDRQWETQYF	TGTGCCTGGAGTGGAGTACGGGACCGGCAGTGGGAGACCCAGTACTTC
15	TRBV19	-	TRBJ2-4	-	CASSIEGVTKNIQYF	TGTGCCAGTAGTATAGAAGGGGTAACCAAAAACATTCAGTACTTC
16	TRBV11-3	-	TRBJ2-1	TRBD2	CASSSERREDSGEQFF	TGTGCCAGCAGCTCAGAACGGCGGGAGGACTCTGGGGAGCAGTTCTTC
16	TRBV5-4	-	TRBJ2-6	-	CASSLIRDSGANVLTF	TGTGCCAGCAGCCTTATTAGGGACTCTGGGGCCAACGTCCTGACTTTC
14	TRBV11-2	-	TRBJ2-1	-	CASSLLRLDSEQFF	TGTGCCAGCAGCTTGCTCCGACTAGATTCTGAGCAGTTCTTC
15	TRBV27	-	TRBJ1-1	-	CASSLYKGLNTEAFF	TGTGCCAGCAGTTTATACAAGGGACTAAACACTGAAGCTTTCTTT
14	TRBV6-4	-	TRBJ2-7	TRBD1	CASIGQGALYEQYF	TGTGCCAGCATTGGACAGGGGGCTTTGTACGAGCAGTACTTC
14	TRBV27	-	TRBJ1-6	-	CASSFVGRNSPLHF	TGTGCCAGCAGTTTTGTAGGGAGAAATTCACCCCTCCACTTT
12	TRBV6-5	-	TRBJ2-2	-	CASTDTTGELFF	TGTGCCAGCACCGACACCACCGGGGAGCTGTTTTTT
20	TRBV15	-	TRBJ2-1	TRBD2	CATSGGGLAGPLSSYNEQFF	TGTGCCACCAGCGGGGGGGGACTAGCGGGGCCTCTAAGCTCCTACAATGAGCAGTTCTTC
13	TRBV18	-	TRBJ2-7	-	CASSPEAAYEQYF	TGTGCCAGCTCACCAGAGGCGGCCTACGAGCAGTACTTC
15	TRBV27	-	TRBJ1-6	-	CASSLLGGGNSPLHF	TGTGCCAGCAGTTTATTAGGCGGTGGTAATTCACCCCTCCACTTT
12	TRBV2	-	TRBJ2-3	TRBD2	CATRLAGDTQYF	TGTGCCACAAGACTAGCGGGAGATACGCAGTATTTT
14	TRBV7-6	-	TRBJ1-5	TRBD1	CASSLGTANQPQHF	TGTGCCAGCAGCCTAGGGACAGCGAATCAGCCCCAGCATTTT
13	TRBV5-4	-	TRBJ1-2	TRBD1	CASSLIQGGGYTF	TGTGCCAGCAGTCTAATACAGGGGGGAGGCTACACCTTC
14	TRBV18	-	TRBJ2-7	-	CASSPRSKSYEQYF	TGTGCCAGCTCACCAAGGTCAAAGTCCTACGAGCAGTACTTC
14	TRBV7-6	-	TRBJ1-3	-	CASSGTHSGNTIYF	TGTGCCAGCAGCGGGACGCACTCTGGAAACACCATATATTTT
15	TRBV4-3	-	TRBJ2-3	-	CASSPTLSRTDTQYF	TGCGCCAGCAGCCCAACTCTTTCCCGCACAGATACGCAGTATTTT
17	TRBV18	-	TRBJ2-5	TRBD1	CASARGQASLYQETQYF	TGTGCCAGCGCCCGCGGACAGGCATCCCTGTACCAAGAGACCCAGTACTTC
16	TRBV5-4	-	TRBJ1-1	TRBD1	CASSFLPTGLNTEAFF	TGTGCCAGCAGCTTCCTACCGACAGGGCTGAACACTGAAGCTTTCTTT
15	TRBV6-5	-	TRBJ2-1	TRBD2	CASSYPRGGAVEQFF	TGTGCCAGCAGTTACCCACGGGGGGGTGCAGTTGAGCAGTTCTTC
12	TRBV30	-	TRBJ2-2	-	CAWSDVGGELFF	TGTGCCTGGAGTGATGTGGGCGGGGAGCTGTTTTTT
15	TRBV7-3	-	TRBJ2-6	-	CASSPRRSGANVLTF	TGTGCCAGCAGCCCCAGGAGATCTGGGGCCAACGTCCTGACTTTC
14	TRBV6-1	-	TRBJ1-2	TRBD1	CASISGQRNYGYTF	TGTGCCAGCATCTCGGGACAGCGCAACTATGGCTACACCTTC
16	TRBV28	-	TRBJ2-7	-	CASSLEVGASSYEQYF	TGTGCCAGCAGTTTAGAGGTAGGGGCAAGCTCCTACGAGCAGTACTTC
15	TRBV28	-	TRBJ1-3	-	CASSPQRGGRNTIYF	TGTGCCAGCAGTCCCCAGAGAGGAGGGAGAAACACCATATATTTT
16	TRBV13	-	TRBJ2-3	TRBD2	CASSLRLAGGSDTQYF	TGTGCCAGCAGCCTCAGACTAGCGGGAGGATCGGATACGCAGTATTTT
14	TRBV7-2	-	TRBJ1-5	-	CASSLVAGDQPQHF	TGTGCCAGCAGCTTAGTCGCGGGAGATCAGCCCCAGCATTTT
16	TRBV5-1	-	TRBJ2-7	-	CASSSGGGDRAYEQYF	TGCGCCAGCAGCTCCGGTGGAGGGGACAGAGCCTACGAGCAGTACTTC
14	TRBV12-5	-	TRBJ2-1	-	CASGLVLGPPRLFF	TGTGCTAGTGGTTTGGTACTAGGGCCCCCCCGGCTGTTCTTC
17	TRBV5-4	once	TRBJ2-3	TRBD2	CASSPGGGAGGRDTQYF	TGTGCCAGCAGCCCCGGAGGTGGAGCGGGGGGGAGAGATACGCAGTATTTT